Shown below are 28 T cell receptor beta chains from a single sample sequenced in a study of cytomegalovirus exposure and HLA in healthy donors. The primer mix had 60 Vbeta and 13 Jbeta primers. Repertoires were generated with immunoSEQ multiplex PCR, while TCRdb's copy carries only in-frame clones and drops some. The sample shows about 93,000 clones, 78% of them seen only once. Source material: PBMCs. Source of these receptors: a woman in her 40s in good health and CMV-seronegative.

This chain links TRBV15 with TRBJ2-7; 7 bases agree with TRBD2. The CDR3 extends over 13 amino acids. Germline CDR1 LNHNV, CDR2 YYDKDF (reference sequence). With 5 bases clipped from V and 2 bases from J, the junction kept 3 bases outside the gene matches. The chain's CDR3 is CATSYGRPYEQYF. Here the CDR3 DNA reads TGTGCCACCAGCTACGGGAGGCCCTACGAGCAGTACTTC.

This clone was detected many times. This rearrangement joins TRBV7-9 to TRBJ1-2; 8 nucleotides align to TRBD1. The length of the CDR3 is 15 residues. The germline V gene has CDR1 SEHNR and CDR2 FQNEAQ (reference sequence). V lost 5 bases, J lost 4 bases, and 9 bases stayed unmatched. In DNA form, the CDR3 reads TGTGCCAGCAGCGTAGGACAGGGAAGAAGCTATGGCTACACCTTC. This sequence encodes CASSVGQGRSYGYTF. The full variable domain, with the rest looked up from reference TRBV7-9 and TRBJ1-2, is DTGVSQNPRHKITKRGQNVTFRCDPISEHNRLYWYRQTLGQGPEFLTYFQNEAQLEKSRLLSDRFSAERPKGSFSTLEIQRTEQGDSAMYLCASSVGQGRSYGYTFGSGTRLTVV.

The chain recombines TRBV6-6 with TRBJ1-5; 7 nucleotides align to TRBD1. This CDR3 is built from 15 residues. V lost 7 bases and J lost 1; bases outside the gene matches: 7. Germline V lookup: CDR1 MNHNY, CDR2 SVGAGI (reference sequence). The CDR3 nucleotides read TGTGCCAGCACCCGACCGGGACAGAGCAATCAGCCCCAGCATTTT. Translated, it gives CASTRPGQSNQPQHF.

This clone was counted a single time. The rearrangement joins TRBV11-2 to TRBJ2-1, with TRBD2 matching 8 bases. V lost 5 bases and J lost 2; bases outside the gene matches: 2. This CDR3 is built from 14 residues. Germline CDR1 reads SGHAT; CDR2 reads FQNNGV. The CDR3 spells CASSAGLAYNEQFF. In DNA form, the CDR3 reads TGTGCCAGCAGCGCGGGACTAGCCTACAATGAGCAGTTCTTC.

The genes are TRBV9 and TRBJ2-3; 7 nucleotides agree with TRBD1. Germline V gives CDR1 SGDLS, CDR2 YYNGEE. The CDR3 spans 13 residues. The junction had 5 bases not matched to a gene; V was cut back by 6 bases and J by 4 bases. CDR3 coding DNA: TGTGCCAGCACCCCCCAGGGGGCAGATACGCAGTATTTT. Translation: CASTPQGADTQYF.

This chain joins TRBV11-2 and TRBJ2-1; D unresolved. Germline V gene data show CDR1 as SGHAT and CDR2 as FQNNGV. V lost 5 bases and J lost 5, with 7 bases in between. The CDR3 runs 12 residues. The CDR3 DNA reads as TGTGCCAGCAGCCCCCCTGACAATGAGCAGTTCTTC. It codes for CASSPPDNEQFF.

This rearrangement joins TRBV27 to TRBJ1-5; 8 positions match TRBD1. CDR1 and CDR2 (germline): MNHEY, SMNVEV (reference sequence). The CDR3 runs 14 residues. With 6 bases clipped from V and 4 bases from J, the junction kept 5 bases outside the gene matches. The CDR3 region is CASRPGQENQPQHF. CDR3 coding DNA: TGTGCCAGCAGACCGGGACAGGAGAATCAGCCCCAGCATTTT.

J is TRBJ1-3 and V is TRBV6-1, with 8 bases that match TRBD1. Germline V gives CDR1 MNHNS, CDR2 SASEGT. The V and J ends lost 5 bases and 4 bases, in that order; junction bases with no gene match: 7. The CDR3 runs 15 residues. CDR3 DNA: TGTGCCAGCAGTACGGGACAGGCCGACGGAAACACCATATATTTT. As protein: CASSTGQADGNTIYF.

The CDR3 sequence is CASSQVASGRPEQYF. As DNA, the CDR3 is TGTGCCAGCAGCCAAGTGGCTAGCGGGAGACCCGAGCAGTACTTC. The chain carries TRBV14 and TRBJ2-7; 10 bases line up with TRBD2. Germline V gene sequence: CDR1 SGHDN, CDR2 FVKESK. CDR3 length equals 15 residues. The J segment lost 6 bases and the V segment lost 1 base, leaving 6 bases of the junction unmatched.

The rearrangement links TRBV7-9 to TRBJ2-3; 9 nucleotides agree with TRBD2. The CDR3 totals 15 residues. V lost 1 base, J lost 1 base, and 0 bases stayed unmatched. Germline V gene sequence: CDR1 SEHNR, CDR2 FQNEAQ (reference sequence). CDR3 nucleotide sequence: TGTGCCAGCAGCTTAGGGACTAGCGGCACAGATACGCAGTATTTT. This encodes CASSLGTSGTDTQYF.

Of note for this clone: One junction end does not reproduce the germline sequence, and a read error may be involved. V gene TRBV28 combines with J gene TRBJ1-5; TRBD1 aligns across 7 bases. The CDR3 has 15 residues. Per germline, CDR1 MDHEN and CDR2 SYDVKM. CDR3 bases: TGTGCCAGCAGACCCGACAGGGTACCCAATCGGCCCCAGCATTTT. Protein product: CASRPDRVPNRPQHF.

The CDR3 DNA follows: TGTGCCAGCAGCGCCCTGACCCCGGGACTAGCGCCTAGCACAGATACGCAGTATTTT. Translated: CASSALTPGLAPSTDTQYF. The chain joins TRBV9 to TRBJ2-3; 10 nucleotides match TRBD2. The trim removed 3 bases at V and 0 bases at J, leaving 13 bases unmatched. CDR3 size: 19 residues. Germline CDR1 SGDLS, CDR2 YYNGEE.

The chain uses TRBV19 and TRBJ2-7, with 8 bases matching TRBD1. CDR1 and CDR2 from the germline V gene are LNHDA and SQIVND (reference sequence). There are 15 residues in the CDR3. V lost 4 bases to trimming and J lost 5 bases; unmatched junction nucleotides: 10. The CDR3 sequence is CASSTGTPGGNEQYF. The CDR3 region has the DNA TGTGCCAGTAGTACCGGGACTCCAGGGGGCAACGAGCAGTACTTC.

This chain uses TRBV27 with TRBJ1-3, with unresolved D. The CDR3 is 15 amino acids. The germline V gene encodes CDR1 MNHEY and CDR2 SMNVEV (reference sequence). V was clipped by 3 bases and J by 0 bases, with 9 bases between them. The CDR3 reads CASSLRRNSGNTIYF. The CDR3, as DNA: TGTGCCAGCAGTTTGCGGCGAAACTCTGGAAACACCATATATTTT.

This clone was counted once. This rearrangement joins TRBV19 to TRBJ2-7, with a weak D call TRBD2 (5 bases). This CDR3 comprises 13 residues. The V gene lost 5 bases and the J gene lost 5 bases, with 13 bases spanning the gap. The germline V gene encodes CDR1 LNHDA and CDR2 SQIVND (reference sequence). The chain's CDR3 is CASSSLAGDEQYF. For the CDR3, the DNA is TGTGCCAGTAGTTCCCTCGCCGGGGACGAGCAGTACTTC.

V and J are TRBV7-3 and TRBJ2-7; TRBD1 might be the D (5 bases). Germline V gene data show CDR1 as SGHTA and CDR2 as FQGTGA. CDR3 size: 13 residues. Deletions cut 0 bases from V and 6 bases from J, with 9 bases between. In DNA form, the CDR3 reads TGTGCCAGCAGCTTAACGAGTACAGGCGAGCAGTACTTC. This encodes CASSLTSTGEQYF.

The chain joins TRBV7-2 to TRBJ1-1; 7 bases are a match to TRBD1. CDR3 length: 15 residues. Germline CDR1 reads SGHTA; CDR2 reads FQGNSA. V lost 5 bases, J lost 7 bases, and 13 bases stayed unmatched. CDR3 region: CASSPKTGRRNEAFF. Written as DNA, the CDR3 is TGTGCCAGCAGCCCGAAGACAGGGCGGAGGAATGAAGCTTTCTTT.

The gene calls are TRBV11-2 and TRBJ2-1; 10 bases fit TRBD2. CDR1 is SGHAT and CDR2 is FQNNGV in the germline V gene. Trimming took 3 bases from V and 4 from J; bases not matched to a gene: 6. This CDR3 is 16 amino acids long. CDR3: CASSLRTSGTYNEQFF. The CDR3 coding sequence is TGTGCCAGCAGCTTGCGGACTAGCGGAACTTACAATGAGCAGTTCTTC.

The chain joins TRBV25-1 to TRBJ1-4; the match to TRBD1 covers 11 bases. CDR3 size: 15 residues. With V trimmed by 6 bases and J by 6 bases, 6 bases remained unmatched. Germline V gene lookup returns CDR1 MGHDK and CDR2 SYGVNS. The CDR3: CASSPGTGGDEKLFF. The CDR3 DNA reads TGTGCCAGCAGCCCAGGGACAGGGGGAGATGAAAAACTGTTTTTT.

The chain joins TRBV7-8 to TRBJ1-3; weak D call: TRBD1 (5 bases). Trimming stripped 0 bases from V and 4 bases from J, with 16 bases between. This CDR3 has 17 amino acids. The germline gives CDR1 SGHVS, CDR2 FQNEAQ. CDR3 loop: CASSLAIKAGHGNTIYF. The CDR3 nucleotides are TGTGCCAGCAGCTTAGCGATAAAGGCAGGGCACGGAAACACCATATATTTT. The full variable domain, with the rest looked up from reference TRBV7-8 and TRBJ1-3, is GAGVSQSPRYKVAKRGQDVALRCDPISGHVSLFWYQQALGQGPEFLTYFQNEAQLDKSGLPSDRFFAERPEGSVSTLKIQRTQQEDSAVYLCASSLAIKAGHGNTIYFGEGSWLTVV.

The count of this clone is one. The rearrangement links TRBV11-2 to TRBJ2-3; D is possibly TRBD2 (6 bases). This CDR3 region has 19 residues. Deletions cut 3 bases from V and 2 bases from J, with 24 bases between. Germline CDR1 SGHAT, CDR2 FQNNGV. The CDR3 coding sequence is TGTGCCAGCAGCTTCCCACGACCCGCCGGGGTGGGACTCACAGATACGCAGTATTTT. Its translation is CASSFPRPAGVGLTDTQYF. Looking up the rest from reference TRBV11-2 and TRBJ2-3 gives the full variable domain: EAGVAQSPRYKIIEKRQSVAFWCNPISGHATLYWYQQILGQGPKLLIQFQNNGVVDDSQLPKDRFSAERLKGVDSTLKIQPAKLEDSAVYLCASSFPRPAGVGLTDTQYFGPGTRLTVL.

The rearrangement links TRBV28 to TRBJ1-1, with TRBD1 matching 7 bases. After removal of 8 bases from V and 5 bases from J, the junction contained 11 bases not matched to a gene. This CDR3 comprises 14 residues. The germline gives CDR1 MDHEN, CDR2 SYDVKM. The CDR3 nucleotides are TGTGCCAGCGAAGCAGGGGGACGAGGGACTGAAGCTTTCTTT. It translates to CASEAGGRGTEAFF.

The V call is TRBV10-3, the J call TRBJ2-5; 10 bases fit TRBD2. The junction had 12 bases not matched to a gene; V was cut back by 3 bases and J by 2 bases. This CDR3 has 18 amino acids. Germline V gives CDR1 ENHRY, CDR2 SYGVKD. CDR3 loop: CAISEGGLAGGGQETQYF. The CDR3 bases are TGTGCCATCAGTGAAGGGGGTTTAGCGGGAGGTGGGCAAGAGACCCAGTACTTC.

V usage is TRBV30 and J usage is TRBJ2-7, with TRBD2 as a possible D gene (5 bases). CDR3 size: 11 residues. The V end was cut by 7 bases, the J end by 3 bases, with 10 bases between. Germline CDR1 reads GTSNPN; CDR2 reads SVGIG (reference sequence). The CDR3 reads CAFEEDYEQYF. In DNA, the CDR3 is TGTGCCTTCGAGGAGGACTACGAGCAGTACTTC. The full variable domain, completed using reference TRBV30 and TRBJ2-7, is SQTIHQWPATLVQPVGSPLSLECTVEGTSNPNLYWYRQAAGRGLQLLFYSVGIGQISSEVPQNLSASRPQDRQFILSSKKLLLSDSGFYLCAFEEDYEQYFGPGTRLTVT.

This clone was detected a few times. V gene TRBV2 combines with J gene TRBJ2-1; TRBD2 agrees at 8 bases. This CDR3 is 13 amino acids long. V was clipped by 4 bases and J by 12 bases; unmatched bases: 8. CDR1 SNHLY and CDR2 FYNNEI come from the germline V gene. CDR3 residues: CASSVPSGSVQFF. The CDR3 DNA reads TGTGCCAGCAGTGTGCCTAGCGGGTCCGTGCAGTTCTTC.

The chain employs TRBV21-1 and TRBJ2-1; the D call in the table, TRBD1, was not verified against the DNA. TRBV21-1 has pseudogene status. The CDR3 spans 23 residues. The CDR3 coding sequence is TGTGCCAGCAGCAACCCGTCACCAAACCGTATTTATACAGGGCGTCGGGTCTCCGTTGAGCAGTTCTTC. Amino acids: CASSNPSPNRIYTGRRVSVEQFF.

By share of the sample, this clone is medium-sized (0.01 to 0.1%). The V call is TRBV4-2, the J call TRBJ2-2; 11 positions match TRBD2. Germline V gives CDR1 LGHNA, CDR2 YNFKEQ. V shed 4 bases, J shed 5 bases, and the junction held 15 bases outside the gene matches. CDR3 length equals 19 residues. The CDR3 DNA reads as TGTGCCAGCAGCCCCGGGGAAGCTAGCGGGAGGCTAGAGACCGGGGAGCTGTTTTTT. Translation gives CASSPGEASGRLETGELFF.

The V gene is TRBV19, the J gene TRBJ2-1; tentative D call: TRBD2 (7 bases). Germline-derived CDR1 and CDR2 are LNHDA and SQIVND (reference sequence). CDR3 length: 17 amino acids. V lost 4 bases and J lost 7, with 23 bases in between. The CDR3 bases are TGTGCCAGTAGTAATCCGGAGGGGGGGCCGGGTGGAAATGAGCAGTTCTTC. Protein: CASSNPEGGPGGNEQFF.